The present T cell receptor (beta chain) was sequenced within a study of cytomegalovirus exposure and HLA in healthy donors. With 6 bases removed from V and 4 bases from J, the gap between germline ends came to 13 bases. This CDR3 has 14 residues. Germline lookup yields CDR1 MDHEN and CDR2 SYDVKM. The PCR ran on 60 Vbeta and 13 Jbeta primers. Sequencing used immunoSEQ multiplex PCR; TCRdb keeps in-frame clones, though not all of them. This sample has 150,000 to 180,000 clones, with about 74% found just once. This clone was observed a handful of times. The sequenced material came from PBMCs. The clonotype was recovered from a woman aged 35 to 49 in good health and CMV-seronegative. V usage is TRBV28 and J usage is TRBJ1-3; the D is unclear. CDR3 DNA: TGTGCCAGCAGAGTCGAGGAGGCGGGAAACACCATATATTTT. Translating it yields CASRVEEAGNTIYF.